This paragraph covers one T cell receptor (beta chain) sequence. Its antigen is currently unknown. The donors formed part of the roughly 120-subject validation cohort, distinct from the roughly 700-subject first cohort. This entry is derived from a study of cytomegalovirus exposure and HLA in healthy donors. Overall study findings and caveats: Whilst most TCR sequences proved rare, a subset of public TCRs occurred across many donors. Accounts indicate the classifier identified cytomegalovirus status with strong specificity and sensitivity. The tendency of first-cohort TCR clusters to co-occur in the 120 or so validation repertoires was identified by a subsequent analysis.

The V end lost 4 bases, the J end lost 1 base, and 13 bases lay between the germline ends. Germline V gives CDR1 LNHDA, CDR2 SQIVND (reference sequence). The CDR3 is 15 amino acids. TCRdb keeps only in-frame clones here, not all; method: immunoSEQ multiplex PCR. The sample has 150,000 to 200,000 clones, approximately 96% seen once. Sequencing was performed on PBMCs. This TCR came from a woman aged 18-29 years in good health and CMV-seronegative. This sequence joins TRBV19 and TRBJ1-1; possibly TRBD1 for D (5 bases). The CDR3 region has the DNA TGTGCCAGTAGTACGCCGGTCAGGGCGAACACTGAAGCTTTCTTT. Protein: CASSTPVRANTEAFF.